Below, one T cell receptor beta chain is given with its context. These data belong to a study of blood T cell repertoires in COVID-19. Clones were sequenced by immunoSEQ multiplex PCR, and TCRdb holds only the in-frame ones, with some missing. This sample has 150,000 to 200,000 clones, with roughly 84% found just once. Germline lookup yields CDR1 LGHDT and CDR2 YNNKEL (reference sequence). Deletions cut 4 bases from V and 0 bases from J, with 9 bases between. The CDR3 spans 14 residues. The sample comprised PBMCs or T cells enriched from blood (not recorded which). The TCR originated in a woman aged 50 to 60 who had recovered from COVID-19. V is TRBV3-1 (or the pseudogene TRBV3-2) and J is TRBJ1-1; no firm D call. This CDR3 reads CASSPQRVNTEAFF. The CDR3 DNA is TGTGCCAGCAGCCCCCAGAGGGTGAACACTGAAGCTTTCTTT.